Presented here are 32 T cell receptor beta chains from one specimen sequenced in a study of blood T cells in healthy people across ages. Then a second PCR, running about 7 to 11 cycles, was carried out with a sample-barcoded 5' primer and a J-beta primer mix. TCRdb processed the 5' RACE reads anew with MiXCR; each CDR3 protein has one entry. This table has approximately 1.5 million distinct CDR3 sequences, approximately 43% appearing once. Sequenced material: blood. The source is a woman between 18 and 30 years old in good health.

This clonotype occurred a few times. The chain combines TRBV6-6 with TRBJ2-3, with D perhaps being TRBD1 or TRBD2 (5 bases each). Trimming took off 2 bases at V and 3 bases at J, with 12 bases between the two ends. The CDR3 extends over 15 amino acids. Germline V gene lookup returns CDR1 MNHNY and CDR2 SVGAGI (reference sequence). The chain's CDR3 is CASSYVGTRTDTQYF. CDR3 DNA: TGTGCCAGCAGTTACGTGGGGACCCGGACAGATACGCAGTATTTT.

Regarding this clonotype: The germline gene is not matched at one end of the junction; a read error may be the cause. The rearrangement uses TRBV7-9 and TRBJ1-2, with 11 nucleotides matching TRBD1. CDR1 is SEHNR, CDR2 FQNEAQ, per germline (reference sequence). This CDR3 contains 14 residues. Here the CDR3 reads CVSSYGGTGGGYTF. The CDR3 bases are TGTGTCAGCAGCTATGGCGGGACAGGGGGAGGCTACACCTTC.

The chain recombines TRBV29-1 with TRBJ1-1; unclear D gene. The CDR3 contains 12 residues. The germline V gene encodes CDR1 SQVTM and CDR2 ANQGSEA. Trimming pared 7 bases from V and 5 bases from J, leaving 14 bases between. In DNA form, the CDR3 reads TGCAGCGCCATCGGATCGGGGACTGAAGCTTTCTTT. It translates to CSAIGSGTEAFF.

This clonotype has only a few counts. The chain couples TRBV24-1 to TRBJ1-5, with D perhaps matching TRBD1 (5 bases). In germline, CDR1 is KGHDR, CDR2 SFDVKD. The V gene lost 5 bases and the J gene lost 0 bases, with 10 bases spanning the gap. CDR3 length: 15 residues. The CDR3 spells CATSGDSHSNQPQHF. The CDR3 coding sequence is TGTGCCACCAGTGGGGACTCTCATAGCAATCAGCCCCAGCATTTT.

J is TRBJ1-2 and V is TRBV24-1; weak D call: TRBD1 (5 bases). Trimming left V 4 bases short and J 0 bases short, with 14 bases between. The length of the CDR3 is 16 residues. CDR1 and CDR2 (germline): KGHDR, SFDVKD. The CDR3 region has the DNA TGTGCCACCAGTGACGGGACGGCAGAAGCTAACTATGGCTACACCTTC. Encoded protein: CATSDGTAEANYGYTF.

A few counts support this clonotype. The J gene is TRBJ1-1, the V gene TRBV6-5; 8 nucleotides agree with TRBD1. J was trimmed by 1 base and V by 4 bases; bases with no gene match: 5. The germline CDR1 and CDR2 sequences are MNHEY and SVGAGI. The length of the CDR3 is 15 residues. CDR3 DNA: TGTGCCAGCAGTTCCGGGGGACAGGCGAACACTGAAGCTTTCTTT. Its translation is CASSSGGQANTEAFF.

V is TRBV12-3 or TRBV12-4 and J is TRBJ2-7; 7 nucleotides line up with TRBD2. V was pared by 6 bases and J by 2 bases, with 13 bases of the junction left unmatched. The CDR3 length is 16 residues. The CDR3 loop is CASSSWASGVPYEQYF. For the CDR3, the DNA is TGTGCCAGCAGCTCCTGGGCTAGCGGCGTGCCCTACGAGCAGTACTTC.

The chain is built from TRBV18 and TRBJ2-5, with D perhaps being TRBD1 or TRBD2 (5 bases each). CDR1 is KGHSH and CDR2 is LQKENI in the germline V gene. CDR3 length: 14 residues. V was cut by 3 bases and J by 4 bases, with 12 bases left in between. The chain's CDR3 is CASSPTGPRETQYF. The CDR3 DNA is TGTGCCAGCTCACCTACGGGACCCAGAGAGACCCAGTACTTC. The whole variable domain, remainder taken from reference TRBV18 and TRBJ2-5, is NAGVMQNPRHLVRRRGQEARLRCSPMKGHSHVYWYRQLPEEGLKFMVYLQKENIIDESGMPKERFSAEFPKEGPSILRIQQVVRGDSAAYFCASSPTGPRETQYFGPGTRLLVL.

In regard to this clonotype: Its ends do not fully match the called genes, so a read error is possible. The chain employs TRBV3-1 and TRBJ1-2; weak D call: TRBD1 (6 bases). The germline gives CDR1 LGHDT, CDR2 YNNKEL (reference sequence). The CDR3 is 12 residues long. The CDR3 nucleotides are TGCGCCAGCAGCCAAGTGACAGGCCCGTACACCTTC. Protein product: CASSQVTGPYTF.

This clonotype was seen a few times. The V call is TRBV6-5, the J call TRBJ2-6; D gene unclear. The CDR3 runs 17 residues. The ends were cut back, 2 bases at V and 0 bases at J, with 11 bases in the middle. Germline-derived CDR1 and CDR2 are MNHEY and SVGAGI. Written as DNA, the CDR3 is TGTGCCAGCAGTTACGACATCCAGGACTCTGGGGCCAACGTCCTGACTTTC. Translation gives CASSYDIQDSGANVLTF.

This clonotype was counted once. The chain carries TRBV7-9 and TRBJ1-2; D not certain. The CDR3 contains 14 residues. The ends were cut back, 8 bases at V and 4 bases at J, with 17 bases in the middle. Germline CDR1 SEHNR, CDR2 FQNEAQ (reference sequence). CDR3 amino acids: CASAIQERSYGYTF. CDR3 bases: TGTGCCAGCGCAATACAAGAAAGAAGCTATGGCTACACCTTC.

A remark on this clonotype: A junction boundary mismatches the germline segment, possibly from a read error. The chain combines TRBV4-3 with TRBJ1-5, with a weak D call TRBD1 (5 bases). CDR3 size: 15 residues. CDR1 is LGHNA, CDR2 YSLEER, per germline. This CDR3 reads CACSQGAGTNQPQHF. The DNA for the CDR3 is TGCGCCTGCAGCCAAGGGGCGGGTACCAATCAGCCCCAGCATTTT.

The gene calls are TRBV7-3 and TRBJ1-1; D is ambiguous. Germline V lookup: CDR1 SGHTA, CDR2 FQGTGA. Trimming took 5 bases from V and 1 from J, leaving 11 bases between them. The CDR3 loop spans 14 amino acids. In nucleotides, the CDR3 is TGTGCCAGCAGCCCAGGCTGGGAGAACACTGAAGCTTTCTTT. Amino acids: CASSPGWENTEAFF.

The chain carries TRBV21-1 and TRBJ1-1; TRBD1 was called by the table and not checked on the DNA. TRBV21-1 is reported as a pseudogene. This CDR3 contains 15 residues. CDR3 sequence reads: CASSARQVVYTEAFF. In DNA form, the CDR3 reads TGTGCCAGCAGCGCTAGACAGGTTGTTTACACTGAAGCTTTCTTT.

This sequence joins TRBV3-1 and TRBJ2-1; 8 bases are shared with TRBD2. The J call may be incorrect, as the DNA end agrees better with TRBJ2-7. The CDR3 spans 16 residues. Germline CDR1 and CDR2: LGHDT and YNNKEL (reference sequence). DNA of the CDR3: TGTGCCAGCAGCCCCGGGACCGGGAGGGTGTACAATGAGCAGTACTTC. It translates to CASSPGTGRVYNEQYF.

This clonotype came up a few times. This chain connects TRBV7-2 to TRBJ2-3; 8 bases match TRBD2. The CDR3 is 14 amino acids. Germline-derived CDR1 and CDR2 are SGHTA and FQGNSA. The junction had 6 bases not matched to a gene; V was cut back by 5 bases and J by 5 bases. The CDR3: CASSQPGLVDTQYF. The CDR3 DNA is TGTGCCAGCAGCCAGCCGGGACTAGTAGATACGCAGTATTTT.

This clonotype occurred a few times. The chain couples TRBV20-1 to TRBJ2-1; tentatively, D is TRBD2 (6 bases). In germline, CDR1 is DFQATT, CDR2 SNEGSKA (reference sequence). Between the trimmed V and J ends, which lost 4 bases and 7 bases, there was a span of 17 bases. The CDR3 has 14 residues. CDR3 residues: CSAKSAGNYNEQFF. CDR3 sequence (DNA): TGCAGTGCTAAGTCAGCGGGTAACTATAATGAGCAGTTCTTC.

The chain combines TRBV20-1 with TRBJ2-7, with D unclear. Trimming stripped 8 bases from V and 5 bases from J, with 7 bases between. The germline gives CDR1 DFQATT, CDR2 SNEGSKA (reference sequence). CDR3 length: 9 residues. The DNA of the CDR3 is TGCAGTACCTACCACGAGCAGTACTTC. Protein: CSTYHEQYF.

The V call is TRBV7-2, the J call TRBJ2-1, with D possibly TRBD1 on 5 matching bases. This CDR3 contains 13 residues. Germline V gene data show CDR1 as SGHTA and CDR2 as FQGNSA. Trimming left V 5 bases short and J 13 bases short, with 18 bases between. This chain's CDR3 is CASSRGSQETQFF. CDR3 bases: TGTGCCAGCAGCAGGGGCAGTCAAGAGACCCAGTTCTTC. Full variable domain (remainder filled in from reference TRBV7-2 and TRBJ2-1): GAGVSQSPSNKVTEKGKDVELRCDPISGHTALYWYRQSLGQGLEFLIYFQGNSAPDKSGLPSDRFSAERTGGSVSTLTIQRTQQEDSAVYLCASSRGSQETQFFGPGTRLTVL.

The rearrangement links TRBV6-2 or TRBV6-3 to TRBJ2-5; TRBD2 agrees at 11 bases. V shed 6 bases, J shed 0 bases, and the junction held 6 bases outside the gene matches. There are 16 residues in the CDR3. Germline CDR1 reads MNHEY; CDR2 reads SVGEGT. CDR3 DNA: TGTGCCAGCAGCTGGGGACTAGCGGACCACCAAGAGACCCAGTACTTC. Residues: CASSWGLADHQETQYF.

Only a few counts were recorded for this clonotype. The CDR3 loop reads CAIQPSGGRVEQFF. Written as DNA, the CDR3 is TGTGCCATCCAACCATCGGGGGGGCGAGTTGAGCAGTTCTTC. The gene calls are TRBV6-2 or TRBV6-3 and TRBJ2-1; 8 positions match TRBD2. V was pared by 10 bases and J by 9 bases, with 14 bases of the junction left unmatched. CDR3 size: 14 residues. From germline, CDR1 is MNHEY and CDR2 SVGEGT.

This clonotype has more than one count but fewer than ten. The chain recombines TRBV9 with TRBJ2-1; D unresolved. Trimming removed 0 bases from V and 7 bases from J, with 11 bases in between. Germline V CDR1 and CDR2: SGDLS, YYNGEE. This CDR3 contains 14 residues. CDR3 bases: TGTGCCAGCAGCGTAGGAAACAGCTTTAATGAGCAGTTCTTC. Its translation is CASSVGNSFNEQFF.

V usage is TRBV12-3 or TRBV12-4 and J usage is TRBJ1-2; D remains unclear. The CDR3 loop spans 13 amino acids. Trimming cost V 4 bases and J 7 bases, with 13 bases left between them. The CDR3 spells CASSSGRFAGYTF. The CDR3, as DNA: TGTGCCAGCAGTTCCGGCCGGTTTGCTGGCTACACCTTC.

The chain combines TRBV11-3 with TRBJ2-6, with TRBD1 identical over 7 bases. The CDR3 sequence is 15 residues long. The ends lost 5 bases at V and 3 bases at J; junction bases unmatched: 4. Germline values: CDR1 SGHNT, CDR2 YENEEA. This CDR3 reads CASSATGVGANVLTF. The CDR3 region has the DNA TGTGCCAGCAGCGCCACAGGGGTTGGGGCCAACGTCCTGACTTTC.

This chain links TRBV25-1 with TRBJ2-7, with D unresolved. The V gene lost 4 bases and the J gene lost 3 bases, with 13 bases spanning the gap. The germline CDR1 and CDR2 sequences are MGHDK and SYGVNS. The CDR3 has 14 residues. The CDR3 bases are TGTGCCAGCAGTGCGCGTCCGGACGACTACGAGCAGTACTTC. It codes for CASSARPDDYEQYF.

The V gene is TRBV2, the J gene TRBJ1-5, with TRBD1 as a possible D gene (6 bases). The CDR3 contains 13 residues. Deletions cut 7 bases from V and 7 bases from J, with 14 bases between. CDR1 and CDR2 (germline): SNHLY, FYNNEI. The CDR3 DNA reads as TGTGCCAGCAAAGGATCCGGGGGCCAGCCCCAGCATTTT. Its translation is CASKGSGGQPQHF.

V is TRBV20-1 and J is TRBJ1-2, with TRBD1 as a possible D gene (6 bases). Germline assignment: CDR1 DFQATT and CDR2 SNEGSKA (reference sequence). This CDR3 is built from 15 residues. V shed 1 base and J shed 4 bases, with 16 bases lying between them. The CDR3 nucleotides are TGCAGTGCTAGAGCCAGGGGAGGAGTCGGCTATGGCTACACCTTC. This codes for CSARARGGVGYGYTF.

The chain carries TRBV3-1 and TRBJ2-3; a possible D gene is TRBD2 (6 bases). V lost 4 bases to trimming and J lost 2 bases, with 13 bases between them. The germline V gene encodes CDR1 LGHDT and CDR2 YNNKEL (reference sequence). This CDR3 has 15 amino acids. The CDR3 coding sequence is TGTGCCAGCAGCCCGGCGGGACTTCACACAGATACGCAGTATTTT. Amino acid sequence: CASSPAGLHTDTQYF.

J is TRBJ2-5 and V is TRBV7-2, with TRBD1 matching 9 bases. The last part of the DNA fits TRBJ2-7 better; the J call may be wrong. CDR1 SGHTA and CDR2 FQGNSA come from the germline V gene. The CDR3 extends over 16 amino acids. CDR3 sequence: CASSLGTGAITYEQYF. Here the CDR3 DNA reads TGTGCCAGCAGCTTAGGGACAGGGGCGATAACCTACGAGCAGTACTTC.

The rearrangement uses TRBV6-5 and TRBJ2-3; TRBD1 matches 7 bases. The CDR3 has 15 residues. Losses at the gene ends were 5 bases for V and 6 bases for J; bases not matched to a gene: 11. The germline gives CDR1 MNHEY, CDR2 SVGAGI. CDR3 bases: TGTGCCAGCAGTCCGACGACAGGGTGGATCGATACGCAGTATTTT. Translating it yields CASSPTTGWIDTQYF.

CDR3 region: CASSQAHLTSGRNNEQFF. CDR3 nucleotide sequence: TGCGCCAGCAGCCAAGCCCACCTGACTAGCGGACGCAACAATGAGCAGTTCTTC. The V gene is TRBV4-3, the J gene TRBJ2-1, with 9 bases matching TRBD2. The CDR3 contains 18 residues. The V segment lost 1 base and the J segment 5 bases; nucleotides outside the gene matches: 12. CDR1 is LGHNA and CDR2 is YSLEER in the germline V gene.

The CDR3 DNA sequence: TGTGCCACCTCCATCGGGGTCACTGAAGCTTTCTTT. Translated, it gives CATSIGVTEAFF. This rearrangement joins TRBV12-3 or TRBV12-4 to TRBJ1-1; D uncertain. Deletions cut 10 bases from V and 4 bases from J, with 13 bases between. The CDR3 runs 12 residues.